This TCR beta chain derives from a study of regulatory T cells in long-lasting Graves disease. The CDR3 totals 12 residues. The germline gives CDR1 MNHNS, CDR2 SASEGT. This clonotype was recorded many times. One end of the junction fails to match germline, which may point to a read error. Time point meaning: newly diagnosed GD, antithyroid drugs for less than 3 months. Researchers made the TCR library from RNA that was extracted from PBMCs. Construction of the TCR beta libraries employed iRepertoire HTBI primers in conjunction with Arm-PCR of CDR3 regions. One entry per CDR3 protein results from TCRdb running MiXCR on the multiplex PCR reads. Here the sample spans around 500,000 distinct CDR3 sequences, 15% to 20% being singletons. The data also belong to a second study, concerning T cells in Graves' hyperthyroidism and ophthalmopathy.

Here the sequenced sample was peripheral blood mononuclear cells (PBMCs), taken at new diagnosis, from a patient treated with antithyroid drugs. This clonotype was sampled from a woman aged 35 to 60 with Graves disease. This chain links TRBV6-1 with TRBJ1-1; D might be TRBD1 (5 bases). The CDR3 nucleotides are TGTGCCAGCAGCCTCTCCGGGACTGGAGCTTTCTTT. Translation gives CASSLSGTGAFF.